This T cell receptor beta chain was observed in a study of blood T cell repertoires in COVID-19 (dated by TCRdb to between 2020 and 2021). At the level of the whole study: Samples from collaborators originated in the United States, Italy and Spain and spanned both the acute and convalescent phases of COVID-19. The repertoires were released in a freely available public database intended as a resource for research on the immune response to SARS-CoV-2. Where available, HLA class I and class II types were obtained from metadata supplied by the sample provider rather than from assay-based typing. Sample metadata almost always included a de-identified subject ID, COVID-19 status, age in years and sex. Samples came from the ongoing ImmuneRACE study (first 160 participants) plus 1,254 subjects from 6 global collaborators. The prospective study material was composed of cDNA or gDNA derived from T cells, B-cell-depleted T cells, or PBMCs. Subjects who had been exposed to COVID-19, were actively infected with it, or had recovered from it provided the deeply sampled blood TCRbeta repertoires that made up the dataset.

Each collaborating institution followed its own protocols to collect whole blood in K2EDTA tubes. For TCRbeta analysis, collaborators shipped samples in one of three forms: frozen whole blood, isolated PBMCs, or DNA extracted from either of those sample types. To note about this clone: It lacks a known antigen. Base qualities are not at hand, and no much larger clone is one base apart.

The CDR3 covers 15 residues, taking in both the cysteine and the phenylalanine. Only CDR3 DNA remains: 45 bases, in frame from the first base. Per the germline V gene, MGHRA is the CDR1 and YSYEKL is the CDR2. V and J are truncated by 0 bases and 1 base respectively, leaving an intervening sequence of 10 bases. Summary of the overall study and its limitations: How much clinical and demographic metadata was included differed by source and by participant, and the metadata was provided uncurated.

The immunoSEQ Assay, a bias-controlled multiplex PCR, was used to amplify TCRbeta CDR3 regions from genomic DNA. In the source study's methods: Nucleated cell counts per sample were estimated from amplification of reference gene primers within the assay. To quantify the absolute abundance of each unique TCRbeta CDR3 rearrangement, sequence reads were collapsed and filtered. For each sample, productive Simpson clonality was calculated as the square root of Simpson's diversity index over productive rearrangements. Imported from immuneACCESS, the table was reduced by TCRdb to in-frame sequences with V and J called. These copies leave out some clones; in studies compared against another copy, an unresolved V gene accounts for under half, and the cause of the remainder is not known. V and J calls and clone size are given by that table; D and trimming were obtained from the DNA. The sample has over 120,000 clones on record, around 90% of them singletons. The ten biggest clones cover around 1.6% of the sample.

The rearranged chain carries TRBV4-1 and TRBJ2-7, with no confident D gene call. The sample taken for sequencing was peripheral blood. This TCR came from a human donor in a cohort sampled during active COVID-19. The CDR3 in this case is CASSQEETSSYEQYF. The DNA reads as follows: TGCGCCAGCAGCCAAGAAGAGACATCATCCTACGAGCAGTACTTC.